These 19 T cell receptor beta chains came from one sample sequenced in a study of PD-1 blockade in classical Hodgkin lymphoma. The data were produced by immunoSEQ multiplex PCR, yet TCRdb's version contains in-frame clones alone and is incomplete. The sample includes 20,000 to 25,000 clones, 70% to 85% seen only once; the top ten take 22%. Time point specified: cycle 4 day 1 (C4D1), after more than 5 weeks of nivolumab. All the patients suffered relapse after autologous stem cell transplantation, and brentuximab vedotin exposure differed. Sequenced here: peripheral blood mononuclear cells (PBMCs), sampled before the fourth cycle of nivolumab. The receptors were sampled from a human donor with classical Hodgkin lymphoma.

The rearrangement uses TRBV29-1 and TRBJ1-1; D gene uncertain. Between the trimmed V and J ends, which lost 5 bases and 0 bases, there was a span of 19 bases. Germline-derived CDR1 and CDR2 are SQVTM and ANQGSEA. The CDR3 is 16 amino acids. The CDR3 sequence: CSVFSEEYGVNTEAFF. The CDR3 coding sequence is TGCAGCGTTTTCAGTGAAGAGTACGGGGTGAACACTGAAGCTTTCTTT.

This chain connects TRBV6-5 to TRBJ2-7; the D call may be TRBD1 or TRBD2 (5 bases each). V was shortened by 6 bases and J by 4 bases, with 16 bases between the two germline ends. From germline, CDR1 is MNHEY and CDR2 SVGAGI. The CDR3 has 14 residues. The CDR3 DNA follows: TGTGCCAGCAGCCCGGGGCCTGACAGATACGAGCAGTACTTC. Translating gives CASSPGPDRYEQYF.

The rearrangement joins TRBV27 to TRBJ1-2, with TRBD1 matching 7 bases. This CDR3 is 14 amino acids long. V was pared by 3 bases and J by 1 base, with 2 bases of the junction left unmatched. Germline V gene lookup returns CDR1 MNHEY and CDR2 SMNVEV (reference sequence). As DNA, the CDR3 is TGTGCCAGCAGTTTCAACAGGGGTAACTATGGCTACACCTTC. This codes for CASSFNRGNYGYTF.

This sequence joins TRBV7-9 and TRBJ2-7; D not resolved. V dropped 4 bases and J dropped 10 bases, with 17 bases sitting between them. This CDR3 has 13 amino acids. The germline V gene has CDR1 SEHNR and CDR2 FQNEAQ (reference sequence). For the CDR3, the DNA is TGTGCCAGCAGCTCAGGTCATGCGAGTTTTCAGTACTTC. As protein: CASSSGHASFQYF.

The chain has TRBV7-3 and TRBJ2-2, with 7 nucleotides matching TRBD2. Looked up from germline, CDR1 is SGHTA and CDR2 is FQGTGA. The CDR3 contains 19 residues. After removal of 2 bases from V and 1 base from J, the junction contained 13 bases not matched to a gene. The DNA for the CDR3 is TGTGCCAGCAGCTTAGAAGCGGTTGGGCGGGGGTTGAACACCGGGGAGCTGTTTTTT. Encoded protein: CASSLEAVGRGLNTGELFF.

This clone has more than one count but fewer than ten. Within the sample, other DNA sequences also encode this same CDR3. This rearrangement joins TRBV29-1 to TRBJ2-3; no firm D call. The V gene's germline CDR1 is SQVTM and CDR2 ANQGSEA. V was shortened by 4 bases and J by 4 bases, with 3 bases between the two germline ends. The CDR3 spans 10 residues. CDR3 sequence reads: CSVGADTQYF. For the CDR3, the DNA is TGCAGCGTTGGGGCAGATACGCAGTATTTT.

The chain employs TRBV29-1 and TRBJ2-7; 11 bases are shared with TRBD1. V lost 6 bases and J lost 4; bases outside the gene matches: 11. CDR1 is SQVTM, CDR2 ANQGSEA, per germline. This CDR3 spans 15 amino acids. The CDR3 sequence: CSVVPRTGGDYEQYF. The CDR3 nucleotides read TGCAGCGTCGTTCCTAGGACAGGGGGCGATTACGAGCAGTACTTC.

The V gene is TRBV11-3, the J gene TRBJ2-7, with 10 bases matching TRBD1. CDR1 and CDR2 from the germline V gene are SGHNT and YENEEA. CDR3 length equals 15 residues. Trimming removed 2 bases from V and 4 bases from J; junction bases left unmatched: 5. This chain's CDR3 is CASSLPGQGIYEQYF. The CDR3 coding sequence is TGTGCCAGCAGCTTACCGGGACAGGGGATTTACGAGCAGTACTTC.

The chain recombines TRBV6-1 with TRBJ2-1; D is perhaps TRBD2 (7 bases). With 2 bases removed from V and 6 bases from J, the gap between germline ends came to 14 bases. Germline assignment: CDR1 MNHNS and CDR2 SASEGT. The CDR3 contains 15 residues. The CDR3 DNA reads as TGTGCCAGCAGTGAAAACCGCGGGGGCAGCAATGAGCAGTTCTTC. This sequence encodes CASSENRGGSNEQFF.

As regards this clone: One end of the junction does not line up with germline, which may come from a read error. This chain uses TRBV5-5 with TRBJ1-1; unclear D gene. This CDR3 contains 13 residues. Germline V lookup: CDR1 SGHKS, CDR2 YYEKEE (reference sequence). CDR3 sequence (DNA): TGTGCCAGCACCTTGGATCTGAACACTGAAGCTTTCTTT. Amino acids: CASTLDLNTEAFF.

The chain couples TRBV2 to TRBJ2-5; D is unclear. The CDR3 consists of 11 residues. CDR1 SNHLY and CDR2 FYNNEI come from the germline V gene. The V end lost 4 bases, the J end lost 1 base, and 1 base lay between the germline ends. CDR3 DNA sequence: TGTGCCAGCAGTGGCCAAGAGACCCAGTACTTC. It specifies CASSGQETQYF.

The J gene is TRBJ2-5, the V gene TRBV10-2, with TRBD2 identical over 7 bases. The J call may be in error: the DNA end matches TRBJ2-7 better. CDR1 and CDR2 from the germline V gene are WSHSY and SAAADI. The CDR3 contains 14 residues. CDR3: CASTLGGGTYEQYF. The CDR3 DNA sequence: TGCGCCAGCACCCTGGGCGGGGGAACCTACGAGCAGTACTTC.

The gene calls are TRBV28 and TRBJ2-2, with 8 bases matching TRBD2. Germline CDR1 and CDR2: MDHEN and SYDVKM. V gave up 4 bases and J gave up 7 bases; unmatched junction bases: 11. The CDR3 loop spans 16 amino acids. The CDR3 loop is CASSSPPGGMGGELFF. The DNA of the CDR3 is TGTGCCAGCAGTTCCCCTCCGGGAGGGATGGGCGGGGAGCTGTTTTTT.

This clone was seen once. This rearrangement joins TRBV18 to TRBJ1-2; unclear D gene. Germline V gene lookup returns CDR1 KGHSH and CDR2 LQKENI. The CDR3 is made up of 14 amino acids. Trimming took 0 bases from V and 3 from J, leaving 8 bases between them. CDR3 coding DNA: TGTGCCAGCTCACCACCGTCGGAAGACTATGGCTACACCTTC. Translating it yields CASSPPSEDYGYTF.

J is TRBJ2-5 and V is TRBV2; TRBD1 matches at 7 bases. After removal of 3 bases from V and 5 bases from J, the junction contained 9 bases not matched to a gene. The CDR3 is 15 amino acids. The V gene's germline CDR1 is SNHLY and CDR2 FYNNEI. The CDR3 loop is CASSDGDRAVETQYF. For the CDR3, the DNA is TGTGCCAGCAGTGACGGTGACAGGGCGGTGGAGACCCAGTACTTC.

This chain joins TRBV18 and TRBJ2-5; D remains unclear. The CDR3 runs to 13 residues. Germline values: CDR1 KGHSH, CDR2 LQKENI. V shed 3 bases and J shed 1 base, with 6 bases lying between them. CDR3 residues: CASSPEAQETQYF. The CDR3 DNA reads TGTGCCAGCTCACCCGAGGCCCAAGAGACCCAGTACTTC.

In this sample, this clone turned up once. This chain connects TRBV11-2 to TRBJ2-7; D is perhaps TRBD1 or TRBD2 (6 bases each). The CDR3 extends over 14 amino acids. Looked up from germline, CDR1 is SGHAT and CDR2 is FQNNGV. V dropped 1 base and J dropped 3 bases, with 10 bases sitting between them. For the CDR3, the DNA is TGTGCCAGCAGCTTAGGGAGGGGGAACTACGAGCAGTACTTC. Translating gives CASSLGRGNYEQYF.

V gene TRBV7-2 combines with J gene TRBJ2-2; possibly TRBD1 or TRBD2 for D (5 bases each). CDR1 is SGHTA and CDR2 is FQGNSA in the germline V gene. Trimming left V 5 bases short and J 6 bases short, with 13 bases between. CDR3 size: 14 residues. In DNA, the CDR3 is TGTGCCAGCAGCCTCAACTTGGGGGCCGGGGAGCTGTTTTTT. Protein: CASSLNLGAGELFF.

The chain joins TRBV4-2 to TRBJ1-5; D unclear. This CDR3 has 15 amino acids. The V and J ends lost 0 bases and 3 bases respectively, with 9 bases between them. Germline V gene data show CDR1 as LGHNA and CDR2 as YNFKEQ. The CDR3 region has the DNA TGTGCCAGCAGCCAAGATTTAAGCTACAATCAGCCCCAGCATTTT. Amino acids: CASSQDLSYNQPQHF.